This T cell receptor beta chain derives from a study of CD4 T cells in relation to SARS-CoV-2 and coronaviruses. Overall study: Controls used an HIV-1 Nef peptide pool or no peptide.

The CDR3 has 13 residues. V was clipped by 0 bases and J by 9 bases, with 11 bases between them. Germline lookup yields CDR1 SGHTA and CDR2 FQGNSA. Study-wide findings and caveats: Samples before the pandemic and after infection were not matched within any donor.

Unexposed donor CD4+ T cells date from about 2011-2018, before the COVID-19 pandemic. CD4+ T cells were isolated from the cells after 10 days of culture. As cell numbers allowed, unexposed-donor CD4+ T cells faced SARS-CoV-2 S/N and four cold-coronavirus spikes. Cultures received half-medium IL-2 refreshes on days 3 and 7. In the case of this clone: Its specificity is unknown.

Clones were sequenced by immunoSEQ multiplex PCR, and TCRdb holds only the in-frame ones, with some missing. The repertoire holds 20,000 to 25,000 clones, with more than 70% as singletons. The rearrangement links TRBV7-2 to TRBJ1-1; D is perhaps TRBD1 (5 bases). Sequenced material: CD4+ T cells from PBMCs, cultured in vitro. The TCR sequence derives from a human donor in good health. The CDR3 coding sequence is TGTGCCAGCAGCTTAGCTACAGGATCCCAAGCTTTCTTT. Protein: CASSLATGSQAFF.